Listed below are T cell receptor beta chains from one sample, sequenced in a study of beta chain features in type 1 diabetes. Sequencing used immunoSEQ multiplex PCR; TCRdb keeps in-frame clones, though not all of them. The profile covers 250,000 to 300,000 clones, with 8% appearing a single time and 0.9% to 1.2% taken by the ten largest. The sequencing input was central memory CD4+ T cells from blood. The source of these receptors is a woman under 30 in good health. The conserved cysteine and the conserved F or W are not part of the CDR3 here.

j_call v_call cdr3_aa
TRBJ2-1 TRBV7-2 ASSPRSYNEQF
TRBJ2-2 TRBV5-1 ASSLINQGNTGELF
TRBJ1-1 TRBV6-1 ASSGQPMNTEAF
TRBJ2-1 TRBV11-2 ASSIEQAGGYNEQF
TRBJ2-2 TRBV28 ASSLWSADSENTGELF
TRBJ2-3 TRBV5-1 ASEVHGSTSTDTQY
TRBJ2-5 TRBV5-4 ASSPRREGGETQY
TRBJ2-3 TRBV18 ASSPPGVRVGADTQY
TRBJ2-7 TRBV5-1 ASSLPRTSGGDEQY
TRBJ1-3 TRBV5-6 ASSSRGWGKGNTIY
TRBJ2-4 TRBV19 ASSIGRARENIQY
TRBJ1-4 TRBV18 ASSPPDEKLF
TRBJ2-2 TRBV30 AWSSRRTGELF
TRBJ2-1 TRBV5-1 ASSGGQGAYEQF
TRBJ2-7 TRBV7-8 ASSLAPDGAYEQY
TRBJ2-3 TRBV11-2 ASRKLAGGPDTQY
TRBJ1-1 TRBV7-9 ASSLEGRGEAF
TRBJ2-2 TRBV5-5 ASSLEGWARGGELF
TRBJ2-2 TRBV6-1 ASSDFGELF
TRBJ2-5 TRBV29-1 SVRGAEETQY
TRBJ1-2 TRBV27 ATQSRRYGYT
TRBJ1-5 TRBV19 ASSILAGDQPQH
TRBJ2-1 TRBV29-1 SVEAGHLYNEQF
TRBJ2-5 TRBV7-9 ASSLKLAGQETQY
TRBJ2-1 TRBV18 ASSRGQGSYNEQF
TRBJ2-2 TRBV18 ASSSMHGELF
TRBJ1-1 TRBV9 ASSVDRGGTEAF
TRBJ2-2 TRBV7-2 ASSRREGRGELF